This TCR beta chain is drawn from a study of cytomegalovirus exposure and HLA in healthy donors. Use of 60 Vbeta and 13 Jbeta primers characterized the PCR. The data were produced by immunoSEQ multiplex PCR, yet TCRdb's version contains in-frame clones alone and is incomplete. The top ten hold 5% to 5.5% of the sample, which has about 140,000 clones, about 80% seen once. This clone was recorded only once. V was shortened by 0 bases and J by 1 base, with 10 bases between the two germline ends. CDR1 MNHEY and CDR2 SMNVEV come from the germline V gene (reference sequence). This CDR3 comprises 15 residues.

The genes are TRBV27 and TRBJ2-7; D is possibly TRBD1 (5 bases). This TCR was recovered from a male donor in good health and CMV-seronegative. The specimen was PBMCs. The DNA for the CDR3 is TGTGCCAGCAGTTTATCGGTGACAGCTTCCTACGAGCAGTACTTC. Protein product: CASSLSVTASYEQYF.